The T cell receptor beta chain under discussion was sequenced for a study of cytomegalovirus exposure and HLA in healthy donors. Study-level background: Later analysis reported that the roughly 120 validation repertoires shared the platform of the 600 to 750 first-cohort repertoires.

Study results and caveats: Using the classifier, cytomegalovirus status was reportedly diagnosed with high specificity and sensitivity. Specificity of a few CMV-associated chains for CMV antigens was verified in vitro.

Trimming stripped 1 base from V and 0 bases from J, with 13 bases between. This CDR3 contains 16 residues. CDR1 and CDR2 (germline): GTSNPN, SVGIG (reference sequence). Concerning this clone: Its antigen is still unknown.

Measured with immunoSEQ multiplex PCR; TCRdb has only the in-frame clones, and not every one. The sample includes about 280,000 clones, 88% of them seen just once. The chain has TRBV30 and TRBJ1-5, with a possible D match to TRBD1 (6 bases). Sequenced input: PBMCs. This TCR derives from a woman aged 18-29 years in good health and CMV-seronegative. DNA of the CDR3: TGTGCCTGGAGTGAAGGACAGCTCCTTAGCAATCAGCCCCAGCATTTT. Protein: CAWSEGQLLSNQPQHF. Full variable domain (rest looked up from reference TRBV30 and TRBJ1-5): SQTIHQWPATLVQPVGSPLSLECTVEGTSNPNLYWYRQAAGRGLQLLFYSVGIGQISSEVPQNLSASRPQDRQFILSSKKLLLSDSGFYLCAWSEGQLLSNQPQHFGDGTRLSIL.